This record looks at one T cell receptor (beta chain) sequence and its context. This record belongs to a study of blood T cell repertoires in COVID-19. Generated by immunoSEQ multiplex PCR, the TCRdb table keeps only in-frame clones and is missing some. The data contain some 130,000 clones, 85% to 90% of them seen just once; the ten biggest clones take up around 4.2%. Sequenced material: peripheral blood. This receptor was obtained from a man in his sixties with COVID-19, enrolled during active disease.

The CDR3, as DNA: TGTGCCAGCAGGCCACAGGGGGCGTGGAACACTGAAGCTTTCTTT. Residues: CASRPQGAWNTEAFF. The rearrangement uses TRBV6-5 and TRBJ1-1; TRBD1 aligns across 9 bases. Germline V gene data show CDR1 as MNHEY and CDR2 as SVGAGI. There are 15 residues in the CDR3. The ends lost 6 bases at V and 1 base at J; junction bases unmatched: 6.